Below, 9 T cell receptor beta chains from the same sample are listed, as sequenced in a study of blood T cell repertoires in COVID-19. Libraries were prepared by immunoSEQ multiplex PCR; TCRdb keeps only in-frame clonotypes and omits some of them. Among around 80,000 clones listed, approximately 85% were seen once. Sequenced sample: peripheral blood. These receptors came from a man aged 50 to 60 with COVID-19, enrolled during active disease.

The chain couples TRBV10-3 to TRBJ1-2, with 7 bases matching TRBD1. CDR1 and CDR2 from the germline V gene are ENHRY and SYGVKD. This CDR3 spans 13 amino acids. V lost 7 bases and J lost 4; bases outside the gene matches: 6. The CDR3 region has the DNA TGTGCCATCACGGGACAGCCATCCTATGGCTACACCTTC. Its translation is CAITGQPSYGYTF.

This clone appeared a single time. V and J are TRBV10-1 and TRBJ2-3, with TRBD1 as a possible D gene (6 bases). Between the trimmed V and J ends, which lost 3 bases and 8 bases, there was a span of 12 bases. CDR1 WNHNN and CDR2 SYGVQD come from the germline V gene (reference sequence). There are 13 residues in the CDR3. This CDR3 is CASSDPGAGTQYF. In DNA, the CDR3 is TGCGCCAGCAGTGATCCAGGGGCTGGTACGCAGTATTTT.

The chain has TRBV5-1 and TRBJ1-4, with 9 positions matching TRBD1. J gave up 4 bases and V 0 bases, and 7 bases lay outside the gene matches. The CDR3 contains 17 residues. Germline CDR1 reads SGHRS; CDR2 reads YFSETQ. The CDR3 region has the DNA TGCGCCAGCAGCTTGGGGGGACAGGGAAAGAATAATGAAAAACTGTTTTTT. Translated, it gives CASSLGGQGKNNEKLFF.

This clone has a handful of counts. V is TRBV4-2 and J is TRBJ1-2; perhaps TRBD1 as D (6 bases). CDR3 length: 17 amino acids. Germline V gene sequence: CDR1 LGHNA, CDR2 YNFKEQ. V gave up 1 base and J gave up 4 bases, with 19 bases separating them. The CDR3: CASSQVSPAGDSYGYTF. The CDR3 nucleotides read TGTGCCAGCAGCCAAGTGTCCCCGGCAGGGGATTCCTATGGCTACACCTTC.

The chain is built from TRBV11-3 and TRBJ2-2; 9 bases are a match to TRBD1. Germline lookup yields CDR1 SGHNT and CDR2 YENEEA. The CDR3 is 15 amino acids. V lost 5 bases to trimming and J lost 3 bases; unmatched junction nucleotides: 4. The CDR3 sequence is CASSPGTGYTGELFF. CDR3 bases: TGTGCCAGCAGCCCCGGGACAGGGTACACCGGGGAGCTGTTTTTT.

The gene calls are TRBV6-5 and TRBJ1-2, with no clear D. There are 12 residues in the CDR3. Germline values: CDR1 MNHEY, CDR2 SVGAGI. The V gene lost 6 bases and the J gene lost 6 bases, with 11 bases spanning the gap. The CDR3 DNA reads TGTGCCAGCAGCCAAACAGACAATGGCTACACCTTC. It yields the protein CASSQTDNGYTF.

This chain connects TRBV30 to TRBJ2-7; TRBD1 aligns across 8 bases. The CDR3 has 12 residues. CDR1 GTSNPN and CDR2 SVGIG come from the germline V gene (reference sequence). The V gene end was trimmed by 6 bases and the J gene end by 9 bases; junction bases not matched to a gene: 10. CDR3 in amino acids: CACHPGGSGQYF. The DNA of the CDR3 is TGTGCCTGTCACCCAGGGGGCTCAGGGCAGTACTTC.

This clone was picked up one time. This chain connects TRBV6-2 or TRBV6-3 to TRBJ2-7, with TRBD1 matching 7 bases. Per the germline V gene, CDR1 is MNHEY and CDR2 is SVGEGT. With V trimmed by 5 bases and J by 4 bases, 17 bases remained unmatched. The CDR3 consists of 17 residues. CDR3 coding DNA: TGTGCCAGCAGTGTCACAGGGGCTGGATACCTGACATACGAGCAGTACTTC. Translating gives CASSVTGAGYLTYEQYF.

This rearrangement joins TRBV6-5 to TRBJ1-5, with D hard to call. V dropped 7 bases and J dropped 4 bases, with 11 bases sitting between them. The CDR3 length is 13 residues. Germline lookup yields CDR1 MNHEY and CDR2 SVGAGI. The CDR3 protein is CASTPHQNQPQHF. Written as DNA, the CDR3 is TGTGCCAGCACCCCACACCAAAATCAGCCCCAGCATTTT.